The sequence of this TCR beta chain was determined in a study of human T cells and chemical hapten exposure. The CDR3 is 17 amino acids. Germline V gene sequence: CDR1 SQVTM, CDR2 ANQGSEA. V was pared by 4 bases and J by 1 base, with 20 bases between. Concerning this clonotype itself: Its antigen remains unidentified.

A single record per CDR3 protein comes from TCRdb applying MiXCR to the RACE reads. The data contain about 360,000 distinct CDR3 sequences, under 9% of them seen just once; the ten biggest clones take up around 8.2%. Study-level findings and limits: TCRs above 1 in 1000 frequency did not change with DPC sensitization. Positive correlation was observed between PT1 expanded TCR counts and patch test score.

Regarding time point: patch test 1, 2 weeks after DPC sensitization. Treatment reported: therapeutic diphenylcyclopropenone sensitization with weekly scalp DPC. This chain connects TRBV29-1 to TRBJ1-5; D perhaps matches TRBD1 (5 bases). This TCR was recovered from a woman younger than 30 with alopecia areata. Some clones in this sample may be carry-over from other donors' samples. This sample comprised whole blood, obtained in connection with sensitization to the hapten diphenylcyclopropenone (DPC). Here the CDR3 reads CSVVARVGSMSNQPQHF. The CDR3, as DNA: TGCAGCGTTGTAGCCAGGGTAGGGAGTATGAGCAATCAGCCCCAGCATTTT.